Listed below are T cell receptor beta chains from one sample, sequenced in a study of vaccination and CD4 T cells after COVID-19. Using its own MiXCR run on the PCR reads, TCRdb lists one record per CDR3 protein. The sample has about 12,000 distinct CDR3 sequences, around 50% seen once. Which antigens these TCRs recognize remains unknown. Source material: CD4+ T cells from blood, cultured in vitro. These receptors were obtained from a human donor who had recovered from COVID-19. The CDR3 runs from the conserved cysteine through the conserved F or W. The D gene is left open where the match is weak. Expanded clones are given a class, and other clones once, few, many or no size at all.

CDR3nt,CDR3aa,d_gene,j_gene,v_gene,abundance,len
TGCAGTGCTAGAGCCCCCCGTTTTTGGGTCGAAGGGACTAGCGGGAGTTTTTTCCAAGAGACCCAGTACTTC,CSARAPRFWVEGTSGSFFQETQYF,TRBD2,TRBJ2-5,TRBV20-1,medium-sized,24
TGCGCCAGCCGAGTCGGTGGGGTCATGAACACTGAAGCTTTCTTT,CASRVGGVMNTEAFF,-,TRBJ1-1,TRBV10-1,-,15
TGTGCCAGCTGGAGGGCCCAGCCCAATGAGCAGTTCTTC,CASWRAQPNEQFF,-,TRBJ2-1,TRBV6-1,-,13
TGTGCCATCAGTGTCTGGGTGCGGGGCTACACCTTC,CAISVWVRGYTF,-,TRBJ1-2,TRBV10-3,once,12
TGTGCCAGCAGTTTAGTAAGGGGAAGCTATGGCTACACCTTC,CASSLVRGSYGYTF,-,TRBJ1-2,TRBV27,-,14
TGTGCCAGCAGATATAACTCGGCTAACTATGGCTACACCTTC,CASRYNSANYGYTF,-,TRBJ1-2,TRBV2,few,14
TGTGCCAGCAGTGAAGTGGACACCTGGAGTTCACCCCTCCACTTT,CASSEVDTWSSPLHF,-,TRBJ1-6,TRBV2,-,15
TGTGCCAGCCCGGACTACAATAAAGATACGCAGTATTTT,CASPDYNKDTQYF,-,TRBJ2-3,TRBV6-1,-,13
TGTGCCAGCAGCTTTATGGGTAGCGGGAATAATGAGCAGTTCTTC,CASSFMGSGNNEQFF,TRBD2,TRBJ2-1,TRBV7-8,-,15
TGTGCCTGGAGTGTAGCGGGAGGTTACGAGCAGTACTTC,CAWSVAGGYEQYF,TRBD2,TRBJ2-7,TRBV30,-,13
TGTGCCATCAGTGGTAAGGACAGGGAGCAAGAGACCCAGTACTTC,CAISGKDREQETQYF,TRBD1,TRBJ2-5,TRBV10-3,once,15
TGTGCCAGCAGCTTAGTTAGCCAGTTACAAGAGACCCAGTACTTC,CASSLVSQLQETQYF,-,TRBJ2-5,TRBV7-2,once,15
TGTGCCAGCAGCTTCCGGCGGGTAGGGGGCGGGCAAGAGACCCAGTACTTC,CASSFRRVGGGQETQYF,TRBD1,TRBJ2-5,TRBV7-9,few,17
TGTGCCACCAGTGACTTCACTTTGGGGGATGACAGTGTCTCTGGGGCCAACGTCCTGACTTTC,CATSDFTLGDDSVSGANVLTF,-,TRBJ2-6,TRBV24-1,few,21
TGCAGTGCAGAGACAGTTTTGGGCACCGGGGAGCTGTTTTTT,CSAETVLGTGELFF,-,TRBJ2-2,TRBV20-1,-,14
TGTGCCAGCAGTGAAGACGGCATTAACTATGGCTACACCTTC,CASSEDGINYGYTF,-,TRBJ1-2,TRBV6-1,-,14
TGTGCCAGCAGCAAAGTTCCGCAGGGGCTAGCCAAAAACATTCAGTACTTC,CASSKVPQGLAKNIQYF,-,TRBJ2-4,TRBV21-1,-,17
TGTGCCATCAGTGGTACAATCCCCTCAAGTGAGCAGTTCTTC,CAISGTIPSSEQFF,-,TRBJ2-1,TRBV10-3,-,14
TGTGCCATCAGTGAGTTTAAGGGGGCAGATACGCAGTATTTT,CAISEFKGADTQYF,-,TRBJ2-3,TRBV10-3,-,14
TGTGCCACCCGGGGGGAAAAACTGTTTTTT,CATRGEKLFF,-,TRBJ1-4,TRBV12-3/TRBV12-4,few,10
TGTGCCAGCAGCCAACCGGGACTAGCGGGAGTCGTGGAGACCCAGTACTTC,CASSQPGLAGVVETQYF,TRBD2,TRBJ2-5,TRBV4-2,-,17
TGTGCCAGCAGCTATGGACCCAGGGGTGATCTCTACGAGCAGTACTTC,CASSYGPRGDLYEQYF,-,TRBJ2-7,TRBV7-9,-,16
TGTGCCACCCGACAAGTGGGCAATGAGCCCCAGCATTTT,CATRQVGNEPQHF,-,TRBJ1-5,TRBV19,once,13
TGTGCCAGCAGTTTTGGGGGGAGAGGGGAAGCTTTCTTT,CASSFGGRGEAFF,-,TRBJ1-1,TRBV28,few,13
TGTGCCAGCAGTTACACGGACACCGGGGAGCTGTTTTTT,CASSYTDTGELFF,-,TRBJ2-2,TRBV6-2/TRBV6-3,-,13
TGTGCCAGCAGGCGAACAGGGGGAGGGGGTGGCTACACCTTC,CASRRTGGGGGYTF,TRBD1,TRBJ1-2,TRBV27,-,14
TGTGCCAGCAGCTCAGGGATCCTTCCAGATACGCAGTATTTT,CASSSGILPDTQYF,-,TRBJ2-3,TRBV7-3,-,14
TGTGCCAGCAGCCCGAGACAGAACACCGGGGAGCTGTTTTTT,CASSPRQNTGELFF,-,TRBJ2-2,TRBV7-3,-,14
TGTGCCAGCGGAGGCAGGCACCTCACAGATACGCAGTATTTT,CASGGRHLTDTQYF,-,TRBJ2-3,TRBV6-2/TRBV6-3,-,14
TGTGCCAGCACCACCCTAGCGGGGTCTAGCACAGATACGCAGTATTTT,CASTTLAGSSTDTQYF,TRBD2,TRBJ2-3,TRBV28,-,16
TGTGCCAGTAGTGGGACAGGGGTAGTTTCCTACGAGCAGTACTTC,CASSGTGVVSYEQYF,TRBD1,TRBJ2-7,TRBV19,-,15
TGTGCCAGCAGTTTCACAGGGCCCTATGGCTACACCTTC,CASSFTGPYGYTF,-,TRBJ1-2,TRBV28,few,13
TGTGCCAGCAGCCACGCGACAGGGGTCGACTATAATTCACCCCTCCACTTT,CASSHATGVDYNSPLHF,TRBD1,TRBJ1-6,TRBV14,-,17
TGTGCCAGCAGTGAACTCGCCCAAGGGACTAATTCACCCCTCCACTTT,CASSELAQGTNSPLHF,-,TRBJ1-6,TRBV6-1,-,16
TGTGCCAGCAGTGGCGCCTGGTGGGGGGGACCCCAAGAGACCCAGTACTTC,CASSGAWWGGPQETQYF,TRBD2,TRBJ2-5,TRBV6-1,-,17
TGTGCCAGCAGTCCCAGCCGAATAGCGGTGAACACCGGGGAGCTGTTTTTT,CASSPSRIAVNTGELFF,-,TRBJ2-2,TRBV27,few,17
TGCAGTGCTCGTCCTGGGGGCGAGGGGGCCGGGGAGCTGTTTTTT,CSARPGGEGAGELFF,-,TRBJ2-2,TRBV20-1,-,15
TGTGCCAGCAGTGGTCAACGGGAACAGCCCCAGCATTTT,CASSGQREQPQHF,-,TRBJ1-5,TRBV2,few,13
TGTGCCAGCAGCCCGACCAGGTTACCGGTGCAGTTCTTC,CASSPTRLPVQFF,-,TRBJ2-1,TRBV14,once,13
TGTGCCAGCAACCCGACTAGCGGGAGGGCCGTAGATCGTAGAAATGAGCAGTTCTTC,CASNPTSGRAVDRRNEQFF,TRBD2,TRBJ2-1,TRBV6-1,few,19
TGTGCCAGCAGCCCCTGGACAAACTATGGCTACACCTTC,CASSPWTNYGYTF,-,TRBJ1-2,TRBV5-4,few,13
TGTGCCAGCAGCCCAACAGGGCTGGGCGACATTCAGTACTTC,CASSPTGLGDIQYF,-,TRBJ2-4,TRBV7-9,few,14
TGCAGTGCTAGGTCCGGGACTAGCGGGACCGATGAGCAGTTCTTC,CSARSGTSGTDEQFF,TRBD2,TRBJ2-1,TRBV20-1,-,15
TGTGCCAGCAGTCCACCCCGTCGATGGGAATCCACTGAAGCTTTCTTT,CASSPPRRWESTEAFF,-,TRBJ1-1,TRBV28,-,16